This TCR beta chain was captured by sequencing in a study of CD8 T cells in Susac syndrome. The V and J ends lost 2 bases and 4 bases respectively, with 14 bases between them. This CDR3 spans 15 amino acids. The germline V gene encodes CDR1 SGHTA and CDR2 FQGNSA. CD8+ and CD4+ T cells from blood underwent TCR beta sequencing. Study-level points and caveats: The TCR sequencing and HLA analysis in the study involved a relatively small number of individuals, as the study acknowledged.

An input of roughly 0.5 to 1 ug of RNA was subjected to reverse transcription using random hexamers. TCRdb reanalysed the immunoSEQ multiplex PCR reads using MiXCR and keeps one entry per CDR3 protein. The sample carries roughly 200,000 distinct CDR3 sequences, roughly 92% recorded once. A word on this clonotype: What it recognizes is unknown.

The rearrangement uses TRBV7-2 and TRBJ2-5; tentatively, D is TRBD2 (7 bases). The TCR comes from a human donor in good health. Sequenced material: CD4+ T cells from PBMCs. CDR3 nucleotide sequence: TGTGCCAGCAGCTTATTTTCGGGGGGCGGAGAGACCCAGTACTTC. Protein: CASSLFSGGGETQYF.